The 31 T cell receptor beta chains given below trace back to one sample, sequenced in a study of CD8 T cells in Susac syndrome. With random hexamers, 0.5 to 1 ug RNA was reverse transcribed. MiXCR, applied by TCRdb to the immunoSEQ multiplex PCR reads, yields one record per CDR3 protein. The sample shows 84,000 or so distinct CDR3 sequences, nearly 95% of them seen only once. Sequenced sample: CD8+ T cells from PBMCs. The origin of the receptors is a human donor with Susac syndrome.

This clonotype occurred once. The V and J genes are TRBV12-3 or TRBV12-4 and TRBJ1-6, with 7 nucleotides matching TRBD1. The CDR3 runs to 14 residues. V dropped 3 bases and J dropped 8; count of bases not matched to a gene: 4. CDR3 in DNA: TGTGCCAGCAGTTTCCCAGGGGGAGATTCACCCCTCCACTTT. This encodes CASSFPGGDSPLHF.

The genes are TRBV7-9 and TRBJ2-1; D is unresolved. V lost 3 bases and J lost 2, with 17 bases in between. CDR1 is SEHNR and CDR2 is FQNEAQ in the germline V gene (reference sequence). The CDR3 is 17 residues long. The CDR3 DNA is TGTGCCAGCAGCTTGAATACGGCGGCAGCGACCTACAATGAGCAGTTCTTC. As protein: CASSLNTAAATYNEQFF.

V gene TRBV12-3 or TRBV12-4 combines with J gene TRBJ2-1, with 8 positions matching TRBD1. The J segment lost 3 bases and the V segment lost 5 bases, leaving 3 bases of the junction unmatched. This CDR3 contains 14 residues. This CDR3 reads CASSRDRGYNEQFF. DNA of the CDR3: TGTGCCAGCAGTCGAGACAGGGGCTACAATGAGCAGTTCTTC.

The V and J genes are TRBV18 and TRBJ1-2, with a tentative D call TRBD1 (6 bases). There are 16 residues in the CDR3. V was cut by 0 bases and J by 4 bases, with 15 bases left in between. CDR1 KGHSH and CDR2 LQKENI come from the germline V gene. The CDR3 coding sequence is TGTGCCAGCTCACCACCTGAGGCAGGGGAACCCTATGGCTACACCTTC. Translation: CASSPPEAGEPYGYTF.

The chain uses TRBV7-9 and TRBJ2-5; D unresolved. This CDR3 has 12 residues. In germline, CDR1 is SEHNR, CDR2 FQNEAQ (reference sequence). V was pared by 4 bases and J by 1 base, with 4 bases between. CDR3 amino acids: CASSSTQETQYF. The CDR3 DNA sequence: TGTGCCAGCAGCTCCACCCAAGAGACCCAGTACTTC.

The genes are TRBV29-1 and TRBJ1-2; weak D call: TRBD1 (6 bases). The V end was cut by 5 bases, the J end by 5 bases, with 30 bases between. Germline V gene sequence: CDR1 SQVTM, CDR2 ANQGSEA. The CDR3 length is 18 residues. This CDR3 reads CSVLNDRSPGYGLYGYTF. CDR3 coding DNA: TGCAGCGTTTTAAATGACAGGTCCCCTGGCTACGGCCTTTATGGCTACACCTTC.

The CDR3: CAISDPTEKRDEQYF. The CDR3 DNA is TGTGCCATCAGTGACCCGACAGAGAAACGCGACGAGCAGTACTTC. The chain employs TRBV10-3 and TRBJ2-7; perhaps TRBD1 as D (5 bases). Between the trimmed V and J ends, which lost 3 bases and 5 bases, there was a span of 17 bases. From germline, CDR1 is ENHRY and CDR2 SYGVKD. This CDR3 has 15 residues.

This chain connects TRBV20-1 to TRBJ2-7; 11 positions match TRBD2. Trimming cost V 0 bases and J 3 bases; bases outside gene matches: 1. The CDR3 length is 14 residues. Germline V lookup: CDR1 DFQATT, CDR2 SNEGSKA (reference sequence). The DNA of the CDR3 is TGCAGTGCTAGAGATCTAGCGGGAGGCTACGAGCAGTACTTC. It encodes CSARDLAGGYEQYF.

The chain recombines TRBV9 with TRBJ1-1; D is unresolved. The V and J ends lost 0 bases and 4 bases respectively, with 10 bases between them. CDR1 is SGDLS and CDR2 is YYNGEE in the germline V gene. This CDR3 spans 14 amino acids. The CDR3 DNA is TGTGCCAGCAGCGTAGACGTCTTGGGCACTGAAGCTTTCTTT. Translated: CASSVDVLGTEAFF.

The rearrangement joins TRBV7-9 to TRBJ2-3; 7 nucleotides line up with TRBD1. Germline CDR1 SEHNR, CDR2 FQNEAQ (reference sequence). The CDR3 is 18 residues long. With V trimmed by 5 bases and J by 4 bases, 18 bases remained unmatched. The CDR3 spells CASSPAGRQGSFADTQYF. CDR3 DNA: TGTGCCAGCAGCCCCGCAGGTCGACAGGGAAGCTTCGCAGATACGCAGTATTTT.

V is TRBV25-1 and J is TRBJ2-3, with 11 nucleotides matching TRBD2. In germline, CDR1 is MGHDK, CDR2 SYGVNS. This CDR3 contains 19 residues. Trimming removed 2 bases from V and 4 bases from J; junction bases left unmatched: 14. The CDR3 region has the DNA TGTGCCAGCAGTGAAGAGGGGTACGGTAGCGGGGGGGCCCCAGATACGCAGTATTTT. As protein: CASSEEGYGSGGAPDTQYF.

CDR3 coding DNA: TGTGCCAGCAGTTTAGCGACACACTACGGGACTAACTATGGCTACACCTTC. Amino acid sequence: CASSLATHYGTNYGYTF. The rearrangement uses TRBV12-3 or TRBV12-4 and TRBJ1-2; no definite D call. The CDR3 is 17 amino acids. Between the trimmed V and J ends, which lost 0 bases and 0 bases, there was a span of 14 bases.

The chain employs TRBV5-1 and TRBJ2-1, with D hard to call. The germline V gene encodes CDR1 SGHRS and CDR2 YFSETQ. Between the trimmed V and J ends, which lost 2 bases and 9 bases, there was a span of 6 bases. This CDR3 region has 11 residues. DNA of the CDR3: TGCGCCAGCAGCTTTGGCGCTGAGCAGTTCTTC. Translated, it gives CASSFGAEQFF.

This chain uses TRBV3-1 with TRBJ2-7; 8 bases are a match to TRBD2. The CDR3 length is 16 residues. J lost 5 bases, V lost 4 bases, and 13 bases had no gene match. Germline V gene lookup returns CDR1 LGHDT and CDR2 YNNKEL (reference sequence). The CDR3 nucleotides are TGTGCCAGCAGCCCCCTGTTCAGCGGGAGTTTCCACGAGCAGTACTTC. Protein sequence: CASSPLFSGSFHEQYF.

The J gene is TRBJ2-3, the V gene TRBV27; either TRBD1 or TRBD2 may supply D (5 bases each). Germline V CDR1 and CDR2: MNHEY, SMNVEV (reference sequence). Deletions cut 5 bases from V and 0 bases from J, with 18 bases between. The CDR3 is 17 residues long. In nucleotides, the CDR3 is TGTGCCAGCAGTCCCCGGGACCCAAGGCCGAGCACAGATACGCAGTATTTT. Residues: CASSPRDPRPSTDTQYF.

This chain joins TRBV24-1 and TRBJ1-4; the D gene is possibly TRBD1 (5 bases). V gave up 2 bases and J gave up 0 bases, with 12 bases separating them. Germline V CDR1 and CDR2: KGHDR, SFDVKD. This CDR3 comprises 17 residues. The CDR3 here is CATSDSGTGATNEKLFF. CDR3 DNA sequence: TGTGCCACCAGTGATTCCGGGACCGGTGCAACTAATGAAAAACTGTTTTTT.

The chain joins TRBV12-5 to TRBJ2-6, with 7 nucleotides matching TRBD2. Germline V CDR1 and CDR2: LGHNT, FRNRAP. V shed 5 bases and J 2 bases; nucleotides not matched to a gene: 6. The CDR3 totals 16 residues. The CDR3 coding sequence is TGTGCTAGTGGTGACAGCGGGGTGCCTGGGGCCAACGTCCTGACTTTC. It specifies CASGDSGVPGANVLTF.

The rearrangement uses TRBV13 and TRBJ2-2, with 7 bases lining up with TRBD2. The length of the CDR3 is 14 residues. Trimming removed 5 bases from V and 6 bases from J; junction bases left unmatched: 6. From germline, CDR1 is PRHDT and CDR2 FYEKMQ (reference sequence). CDR3 nucleotides: TGTGCCAGCAGCCCCGGGGACTACGCCGGGGAGCTGTTTTTT. It encodes CASSPGDYAGELFF.

The V and J genes are TRBV28 and TRBJ2-1, with a tentative D call TRBD2 (7 bases). CDR1 and CDR2 from the germline V gene are MDHEN and SYDVKM. Trimming left V 7 bases short and J 8 bases short, with 24 bases between. CDR3 size: 16 residues. The CDR3 DNA is TGTGCCAGCACCCCCGGGTGGAGGGAGGGGGGGGATGAGCAGTTCTTC. Protein: CASTPGWREGGDEQFF.

V and J are TRBV10-3 and TRBJ2-3; 10 bases match TRBD2. Germline V gene lookup returns CDR1 ENHRY and CDR2 SYGVKD. The CDR3 spans 16 residues. Trimming removed 4 bases from V and 2 bases from J; junction bases left unmatched: 6. The CDR3 sequence: CAISGGLAVYTDTQYF. DNA of the CDR3: TGTGCCATCAGTGGAGGACTAGCGGTATACACAGATACGCAGTATTTT.

The chain is built from TRBV4-1 and TRBJ1-4; 10 nucleotides align to TRBD1. Germline values: CDR1 MGHRA, CDR2 YSYEKL. The trim removed 3 bases at V and 8 bases at J, leaving 6 bases unmatched. CDR3 length: 15 residues. Written as DNA, the CDR3 is TGCGCCAGCAGCCACCGACAGGGGGCGAGGGAAAAACTGTTTTTT. It is translated as CASSHRQGAREKLFF.

V gene TRBV5-1 combines with J gene TRBJ2-1; tentatively, D is TRBD1 (6 bases). Germline V lookup: CDR1 SGHRS, CDR2 YFSETQ. V lost 9 bases and J lost 2, with 15 bases in between. The CDR3 is made up of 14 amino acids. CDR3 DNA sequence: TGCGCCACCTCATACAGGGAACCCTACAATGAGCAGTTCTTC. Amino acids: CATSYREPYNEQFF. The full variable domain, completed using reference TRBV5-1 and TRBJ2-1, is KAGVTQTPRYLIKTRGQQVTLSCSPISGHRSVSWYQQTPGQGLQFLFEYFSETQRNKGNFPGRFSGRQFSNSRSEMNVSTLELGDSALYLCATSYREPYNEQFFGPGTRLTVL.

This chain links TRBV2 with TRBJ1-6; 11 nucleotides line up with TRBD1. The CDR3 contains 14 residues. After removal of 7 bases from V and 10 bases from J, the junction contained 6 bases not matched to a gene. Germline V gene sequence: CDR1 SNHLY, CDR2 FYNNEI. The DNA for the CDR3 is TGTGCCAGCAAAGGGACAGGGGGGCGGTCACCCCTCCACTTT. Translated, it gives CASKGTGGRSPLHF.

The genes are TRBV29-1 and TRBJ2-3, with 11 bases lining up with TRBD1. This CDR3 spans 18 amino acids. The germline CDR1 and CDR2 sequences are SQVTM and ANQGSEA. The V and J ends lost 0 bases and 2 bases, in that order; junction bases with no gene match: 10. As DNA, the CDR3 is TGCAGCGTTGAAGATATCGGGGGACAGGGGGGTCCCACAGATACGCAGTATTTT. Amino acid sequence: CSVEDIGGQGGPTDTQYF.

The chain links TRBV5-8 to TRBJ1-1, with D possibly TRBD1 on 6 matching bases. Per the germline V gene, CDR1 is SGHTS and CDR2 is YDEGEE. CDR3 size: 14 residues. Trimming left V 4 bases short and J 2 bases short, with 12 bases between. The CDR3 region has the DNA TGTGCCAGCAGCCTGGGGGGGCTTAACACTGAAGCTTTCTTT. This translates into CASSLGGLNTEAFF.

The rearrangement joins TRBV4-2 to TRBJ2-7; weak D call: TRBD2 (6 bases). The CDR3 has 16 amino acids. Trimming removed 4 bases at V and 7 bases at J, with 23 bases between. In germline, CDR1 is LGHNA, CDR2 YNFKEQ. The CDR3 sequence: CASSRQGGRSDLEQYF. CDR3 nucleotide sequence: TGTGCCAGCAGCCGCCAGGGAGGCAGGAGCGACCTGGAGCAGTACTTC.

The chain carries TRBV5-4 and TRBJ2-1; 12 bases line up with TRBD2. Unmatched junction bases numbered 5, after V lost 0 bases and J lost 4 bases. This CDR3 is 17 amino acids long. Germline V lookup: CDR1 SGHNT, CDR2 YYREEE (reference sequence). In DNA, the CDR3 is TGTGCCAGCAGCTTGGAGGCTAGCGGGGGGGAATACAATGAGCAGTTCTTC. Protein: CASSLEASGGEYNEQFF.

J is TRBJ1-4 and V is TRBV5-6; 7 nucleotides agree with TRBD1. CDR3 size: 14 residues. V lost 3 bases and J lost 10; bases outside the gene matches: 9. Per germline, CDR1 SGHDT and CDR2 YYEEEE. The CDR3 coding sequence is TGTGCCAGCAGCTGGGACAGCGACTCTGGAAAACTGTTTTTT. It codes for CASSWDSDSGKLFF.

The gene calls are TRBV20-1 and TRBJ2-7; the match to TRBD1 covers 7 bases. The CDR3 covers 13 residues. V was pared by 5 bases and J by 2 bases, with 6 bases of the junction left unmatched. Germline CDR1 is DFQATT and CDR2 is SNEGSKA (reference sequence). CDR3 region: CSASGTVTYEQYF. CDR3 nucleotides: TGCAGTGCTTCCGGGACAGTAACCTACGAGCAGTACTTC.

V and J are TRBV12-3 or TRBV12-4 and TRBJ1-1; a possible D gene is TRBD1 (6 bases). Deletions cut 4 bases from V and 4 bases from J, with 13 bases between. The CDR3 has 14 residues. CDR3 coding DNA: TGTGCCAGCAGTTCGGGGGCAGGGTCCACTGAAGCTTTCTTT. Translated, it gives CASSSGAGSTEAFF.

This chain connects TRBV27 to TRBJ1-1; no clear D gene. Trimming shortened V by 0 bases and J by 10 bases, and 12 bases separated the two germline ends. Germline lookup yields CDR1 MNHEY and CDR2 SMNVEV (reference sequence). The CDR3 has 13 amino acids. CDR3 coding DNA: TGTGCCAGCAGTTTATCGTTCGGGTGGGTAGCTTTCTTT. It is translated as CASSLSFGWVAFF.